These T cell receptor beta chains were read from a single sample in a study of blood T cells in healthy people across ages. TCRdb recomputed calls from the 5' RACE reads with MiXCR, one row per CDR3 protein. The data show approximately 800,000 distinct CDR3 sequences, with around 68% seen just once and roughly 25% held by the top ten. Sequenced material: blood. These receptors all come from a man aged 30 to 39 in good health. CDR3s include the opening cysteine and the closing phenylalanine or tryptophan. Each record gives: V gene, clone size, CDR3 protein. Size tells how often a clone was seen (once, few, many) or the class of an expanded clone, and some rows leave it out.

TRBV2 few CASKAVPSYNEQFF
TRBV6-6 few CASKPTGPTADTQYF
TRBV2 . CASNEPGLNSPLHF
TRBV25-1 . CASSPKDRAPSYEQYF
TRBV11-1 few CASSGDRNQETQYF
TRBV2 . CAGTTGITYEQYF
TRBV12-3/TRBV12-4 . CASSSGLFDTQYF
TRBV5-1 . CASNLGGMNTEAFF
TRBV5-1 . CASSLELGAYEQYF
TRBV9 . CASSSGLLSYEQYF
TRBV5-1 . CASTQTLTGGPDEQFF
TRBV12-3/TRBV12-4 . CASSFKLGGDTQYF
TRBV6-2/TRBV6-3 . CASYDWTGQETQYF
TRBV10-3 . CAISAGSGGKDEQFF
TRBV15 . CATARGGMGTNEKLFF
TRBV20-1 many CSARDPVWDEQFF
TRBV7-3 few CASSLRAGEETQYF